This passage covers 23 T cell receptor beta chains from one sample sequenced in a study of blood T cell repertoires in COVID-19. Method: immunoSEQ multiplex PCR; TCRdb's copy keeps in-frame clones and lacks some. This table has roughly 100,000 clones, more than 70% appearing once. The source material was peripheral blood. The receptors here all came from a woman at least 80 years old in a cohort sampled during active COVID-19.

This chain links TRBV5-1 with TRBJ2-1; D gene uncertain. The CDR3 has 13 residues. Per germline, CDR1 SGHRS and CDR2 YFSETQ. Trimming cost V 4 bases and J 9 bases, with 14 bases left between them. The DNA for the CDR3 is TGCGCCAGCAGCGCTACCGAGTCGGGTGAGCAGTTCTTC. It translates to CASSATESGEQFF.

This clone was observed a few times. This chain links TRBV3-1 (or the pseudogene TRBV3-2) with TRBJ2-1, with 8 bases identical to TRBD2. Germline CDR1 is LGHDT and CDR2 is YNNKEL (reference sequence). V dropped 8 bases and J dropped 7; count of bases not matched to a gene: 7. This CDR3 contains 13 residues. The CDR3 bases are TGTGCCAGCCGGACTAGCTCAGGGAATGAGCAGTTCTTC. Residues: CASRTSSGNEQFF.

The chain couples TRBV19 to TRBJ2-1, with D hard to call. This CDR3 has 14 residues. Trimming left V 0 bases short and J 8 bases short, with 11 bases between. Looked up from germline, CDR1 is LNHDA and CDR2 is SQIVND (reference sequence). Written as DNA, the CDR3 is TGTGCCAGTAGTATAGACCGGGTTTTATATGAGCAGTTCTTC. Encoded protein: CASSIDRVLYEQFF.

The gene calls are TRBV5-1 and TRBJ2-1; possibly TRBD2 for D (7 bases). Germline CDR1 is SGHRS and CDR2 is YFSETQ. CDR3 length: 17 amino acids. V lost 2 bases, J lost 5 bases, and 20 bases lay in between. The CDR3 DNA reads as TGCGCCAGCAGCTTTGGTGGGGGGGCTTTGGGTCACAATGAGCAGTTCTTC. Protein: CASSFGGGALGHNEQFF.

The rearrangement uses TRBV11-3 and TRBJ2-2; 10 bases align to TRBD2. V shed 4 bases, J shed 7 bases, and the junction held 12 bases outside the gene matches. This CDR3 contains 17 residues. Germline loops: CDR1 SGHNT, CDR2 YENEEA. CDR3 sequence reads: CASSSSLAGDRSGELFF. The CDR3 DNA is TGTGCCAGCAGCTCATCCCTAGCGGGGGATAGGAGCGGGGAGCTGTTTTTT.

The sample holds one count of this clone. The chain joins TRBV28 to TRBJ2-2; no firm D call. Germline lookup yields CDR1 MDHEN and CDR2 SYDVKM. The CDR3 loop spans 11 amino acids. V was clipped by 4 bases and J by 5 bases, with 2 bases between them. The CDR3 loop reads CASSSTGELFF. The DNA of the CDR3 is TGTGCCAGCAGTTCTACCGGGGAGCTGTTTTTT.

This clone was recorded only once. This rearrangement joins TRBV4-2 to TRBJ2-5, with D possibly TRBD2 on 5 matching bases. The ends were cut back, 0 bases at V and 7 bases at J, with 12 bases in the middle. The CDR3 runs to 14 residues. Germline V gives CDR1 LGHNA, CDR2 YNFKEQ. The CDR3 here is CASSQDVATWTQYF. In DNA form, the CDR3 reads TGTGCCAGCAGCCAAGATGTAGCGACTTGGACCCAGTACTTC.

The genes are TRBV9 and TRBJ1-4, with 7 nucleotides matching TRBD1. Germline V gene data show CDR1 as SGDLS and CDR2 as YYNGEE. The CDR3 is 16 residues long. The ends lost 2 bases at V and 2 bases at J; junction bases unmatched: 6. The CDR3 spells CASSVGGGGTNEKLFF. For the CDR3, the DNA is TGTGCCAGCAGCGTGGGTGGAGGGGGCACTAATGAAAAACTGTTTTTT.

The rearrangement uses TRBV5-4 and TRBJ2-1; 13 positions match TRBD2. Germline CDR1 is SGHNT and CDR2 is YYREEE (reference sequence). This CDR3 region has 15 residues. V trimming: 1 base; J trimming: 8 bases; junction bases outside the gene matches: 3. CDR3 in amino acids: CASSLQLAGGDEQFF. The CDR3 nucleotides are TGTGCCAGCAGCTTGCAACTAGCGGGAGGGGATGAGCAGTTCTTC.

This chain joins TRBV5-1 and TRBJ1-1; 9 bases fit TRBD1. V lost 2 bases, J lost 4 bases, and 6 bases stayed unmatched. The CDR3 consists of 15 residues. Germline CDR1 is SGHRS and CDR2 is YFSETQ. DNA for the CDR3: TGCGCCAGCAGCTTTTCGACAGGGGGGAGCACTGAAGCTTTCTTT. This sequence encodes CASSFSTGGSTEAFF.

The chain links TRBV18 to TRBJ1-3; 7 bases align to TRBD1. Losses at the gene ends were 6 bases for V and 4 bases for J; bases not matched to a gene: 6. Germline values: CDR1 KGHSH, CDR2 LQKENI. The CDR3 runs 14 residues. CDR3 in DNA: TGTGCCAGCTCGGAGGGGGCGGCAGGAAACACCATATATTTT. Residues: CASSEGAAGNTIYF.

In this sample, this clone turned up a few times. The genes are TRBV5-1 and TRBJ2-3; 9 bases align to TRBD2. Germline V lookup: CDR1 SGHRS, CDR2 YFSETQ. This CDR3 is 16 amino acids long. The V and J ends lost 4 bases and 2 bases, in that order; junction bases with no gene match: 8. The CDR3 loop reads CASSRGSSGNTDTQYF. CDR3 coding DNA: TGCGCCAGCAGCCGAGGTTCTAGCGGGAACACAGATACGCAGTATTTT.

This chain connects TRBV11-2 to TRBJ2-3; 8 bases match TRBD2. This CDR3 is built from 19 residues. Trimming at V came to 4 bases and at J to 0 bases, leaving 15 bases not matched to a gene. Germline loops: CDR1 SGHAT, CDR2 FQNNGV. The CDR3 is CASSSLGPAGVISTDTQYF. The CDR3 nucleotides read TGTGCCAGCAGCTCCCTTGGGCCAGCGGGAGTTATAAGCACAGATACGCAGTATTTT.

This chain uses TRBV2 with TRBJ1-4, with TRBD1 matching 7 bases. This CDR3 contains 13 residues. V trimming: 6 bases; J trimming: 8 bases; junction bases outside the gene matches: 6. CDR1 and CDR2 from the germline V gene are SNHLY and FYNNEI. In DNA form, the CDR3 reads TGTGCCAGCAGAGGGGGCGCCGGAGAAAAACTGTTTTTT. It is translated as CASRGGAGEKLFF.

The chain combines TRBV6-5 with TRBJ1-5, with TRBD1 as a possible D gene (6 bases). V was clipped by 2 bases and J by 1 base, with 12 bases between them. The CDR3 consists of 16 residues. Germline V gene data show CDR1 as MNHEY and CDR2 as SVGAGI. The chain's CDR3 is CASSYGRGTSNQPQHF. In DNA form, the CDR3 reads TGTGCCAGCAGTTACGGAAGGGGGACGAGCAATCAGCCCCAGCATTTT.

This chain joins TRBV3-1 (or the pseudogene TRBV3-2) and TRBJ2-3, with a possible D match to TRBD2 (5 bases). V was trimmed by 5 bases and J by 0 bases, leaving 18 bases between them. The CDR3 is made up of 17 amino acids. Germline V gene lookup returns CDR1 LGHDT and CDR2 YNNKEL (reference sequence). CDR3 sequence: CASSSRGPQSSTDTQYF. The DNA of the CDR3 is TGTGCCAGCAGCTCGCGCGGGCCTCAGTCTAGCACAGATACGCAGTATTTT.

The chain combines TRBV4-2 with TRBJ2-4; maybe TRBD2 (6 bases). The CDR3 is made up of 15 amino acids. V lost 1 base, J lost 8 bases, and 15 bases lay in between. Germline assignment: CDR1 LGHNA and CDR2 YNFKEQ. For the CDR3, the DNA is TGTGCCAGCAGCCAAGTGGAGGGAAAAGGGGACATTCAGTACTTC. It translates to CASSQVEGKGDIQYF.

The chain recombines TRBV2 with TRBJ1-6; D is possibly TRBD1 (5 bases). In germline, CDR1 is SNHLY, CDR2 FYNNEI. Trimming left V 7 bases short and J 8 bases short, with 18 bases between. The CDR3 extends over 15 amino acids. CDR3 coding DNA: TGTGCCAGCACCGAACGGGGGAAGCCCTATTCACCCCTCCACTTT. As protein: CASTERGKPYSPLHF.

This clone was counted once. The J gene is TRBJ1-2, the V gene TRBV27; TRBD1 aligns across 8 bases. V was clipped by 6 bases and J by 5 bases; unmatched bases: 5. There are 13 residues in the CDR3. Germline loops: CDR1 MNHEY, CDR2 SMNVEV (reference sequence). CDR3 nucleotides: TGTGCCAGCAGCCGAGGACAGGGTTATGGCTACACCTTC. This translates into CASSRGQGYGYTF.

This clone appeared a few times. This rearrangement joins TRBV19 to TRBJ1-6; TRBD1 matches at 7 bases. V gave up 5 bases and J gave up 9 bases; unmatched junction bases: 13. This CDR3 contains 16 residues. The germline CDR1 and CDR2 sequences are LNHDA and SQIVND (reference sequence). The CDR3 region is CASSSYRDSRGSPLHF. CDR3 DNA: TGTGCCAGTAGTTCGTACCGGGACAGCCGAGGTTCACCCCTCCACTTT.

The rearrangement joins TRBV6-5 to TRBJ2-3; 7 nucleotides agree with TRBD2. CDR1 and CDR2 from the germline V gene are MNHEY and SVGAGI. The CDR3 runs to 14 residues. V was pared by 6 bases and J by 4 bases, with 7 bases of the junction left unmatched. CDR3 sequence (DNA): TGTGCCAGCAGCGCGGGAGTTTGGTCAGATACGCAGTATTTT. Its protein is CASSAGVWSDTQYF.

The chain carries TRBV2 and TRBJ1-3, with D possibly being TRBD1 (5 bases). The germline CDR1 and CDR2 sequences are SNHLY and FYNNEI. The CDR3 covers 16 residues. Trimming left V 5 bases short and J 0 bases short, with 14 bases between. CDR3 loop: CASSPIQGISGNTIYF. In DNA, the CDR3 is TGTGCCAGCAGTCCCATTCAGGGAATCTCTGGAAACACCATATATTTT.

V usage is TRBV29-1 and J usage is TRBJ2-1, with 11 bases lining up with TRBD2. The germline V gene has CDR1 SQVTM and CDR2 ANQGSEA. The trim removed 6 bases at V and 6 bases at J, leaving 4 bases unmatched. The CDR3 length is 13 residues. The CDR3 bases are TGCAGCGTCCGGACTAGCGGGTTCAATGAGCAGTTCTTC. Translating gives CSVRTSGFNEQFF.